The 9 T cell receptor beta chains in this list originate from one sample, sequenced in a study of OX40 agonist ivuxolimab in advanced cancers. Clones were read by immunoSEQ multiplex PCR, and TCRdb kept only the in-frame ones, dropping some. The sample lists 85,000 to 130,000 clones, 90% occurring once. Material: CD4+ or CD8+ T cells sorted from blood, obtained in a trial of the OX40 agonist ivuxolimab. All receptors come from an adult with an advanced solid tumor such as melanoma, head and neck, liver or kidney cancer.

V gene TRBV28 combines with J gene TRBJ2-3; D gene unclear. CDR3 size: 16 residues. Germline V lookup: CDR1 MDHEN, CDR2 SYDVKM. The V gene lost 7 bases and the J gene lost 0 bases, with 17 bases spanning the gap. The CDR3 DNA is TGTGCCAGCATCCCGGAACATGGCTTTAGCACAGATACGCAGTATTTT. Translated: CASIPEHGFSTDTQYF.

The chain joins TRBV4-3 to TRBJ2-1, with TRBD1 as a possible D gene (6 bases). V was shortened by 4 bases and J by 9 bases, with 22 bases between the two germline ends. The CDR3 contains 16 residues. From germline, CDR1 is LGHNA and CDR2 YSLEER. The CDR3 DNA is TGCGCCAGCAGCCCCGAACAAGGGGGATCCCAGGGTGAGCAGTTCTTC. The encoded protein is CASSPEQGGSQGEQFF.

The V and J genes are TRBV28 and TRBJ2-3, with 7 bases identical to TRBD2. The V gene end was trimmed by 4 bases and the J gene end by 3 bases; junction bases not matched to a gene: 1. Germline CDR1 is MDHEN and CDR2 is SYDVKM. The CDR3 is made up of 13 amino acids. This CDR3 is CASSSGRTDTQYF. In DNA form, the CDR3 reads TGTGCCAGCAGTTCCGGGAGGACAGATACGCAGTATTTT.

The J gene is TRBJ2-4, the V gene TRBV2; no clear D gene. The CDR3 is made up of 13 amino acids. V was clipped by 5 bases and J by 11 bases, with 16 bases between them. The V gene's germline CDR1 is SNHLY and CDR2 FYNNEI. DNA for the CDR3: TGTGCCAGCAGTTCAGACCCGACCACGGTTCAGTACTTC. Translated: CASSSDPTTVQYF.

This chain connects TRBV30 to TRBJ1-2, with 7 positions matching TRBD1. This CDR3 contains 13 residues. Losses at the gene ends were 5 bases for V and 5 bases for J; bases not matched to a gene: 8. Germline lookup yields CDR1 GTSNPN and CDR2 SVGIG (reference sequence). CDR3 protein: CAWSSGTDYGYTF. In DNA, the CDR3 is TGTGCCTGGTCCTCCGGGACAGATTATGGCTACACCTTC.

The CDR3 bases are TGTGCCAGCTCACCGGCAGGGAGGAACACCATATATTTT. Translating gives CASSPAGRNTIYF. The chain recombines TRBV18 with TRBJ1-3; TRBD1 is a possible D gene (5 bases). This CDR3 spans 13 amino acids. The germline V and J ends were trimmed by 3 bases and 7 bases, with 10 bases remaining between them. Germline V gene data show CDR1 as KGHSH and CDR2 as LQKENI.

The rearrangement joins TRBV6-6 to TRBJ1-2, with a weak D call TRBD1 (5 bases). The CDR3 covers 13 residues. The germline CDR1 and CDR2 sequences are MNHNY and SVGAGI (reference sequence). Trimming left V 5 bases short and J 2 bases short, with 9 bases between. The CDR3 DNA is TGTGCCAGCAGTCCCGGACAAAACTATGGCTACACCTTC. This encodes CASSPGQNYGYTF.

On this clone: Its ends do not fully match the called genes, so a read error is possible. The rearrangement uses TRBV7-9 and TRBJ2-1; 11 nucleotides match TRBD2. This CDR3 contains 14 residues. Germline-derived CDR1 and CDR2 are SEHNR and FQNEAQ (reference sequence). CDR3 DNA: TGTGCCAGCAGCCTAGCGGGGGGCTACAATGAGCAGTTCTTC. Translation gives CASSLAGGYNEQFF.

This chain uses TRBV27 with TRBJ2-1; D may be TRBD1 (6 bases). V was pared by 6 bases and J by 7 bases, with 13 bases between. CDR3 size: 13 residues. CDR1 and CDR2 from the germline V gene are MNHEY and SMNVEV (reference sequence). The CDR3 DNA sequence: TGTGCCAGCAGGCTACAGGGTACTAATGAGCAGTTCTTC. Translated: CASRLQGTNEQFF.